The rows below give T cell receptor beta chains drawn from one sample of a study of shared clonotypes between healthy human individuals. Sequenced by immunoSEQ multiplex PCR; TCRdb stores in-frame clones only, minus some. The table has around 1.4 million clones, just under 99% seen once. The sample consisted of naive CD4+ T cells sorted from blood. These TCRs come from a man aged 30-40 years in good health. Both conserved end residues are part of each CDR3. The D gene is left open where the match is weak. Expanded clones get a size class; other rows say once, few or many, or leave the size out.

J: TRBJ2-1; D: .; size: .; V: TRBV20-1; CDR3: CSASESGQFF; DNA: TGCAGTGCTAGTGAATCTGGGCAGTTCTTC
J: TRBJ2-7; D: TRBD2; size: .; V: TRBV4-3; CDR3: CASSQGLGGASSYEQYF; DNA: TGCGCCAGCAGCCAAGGGCTCGGGGGGGCGTCCTCTTACGAGCAGTACTTC
J: TRBJ2-1; D: TRBD2; size: .; V: TRBV2; CDR3: CASSDSRERSYNEQFF; DNA: TGTGCCAGCAGTGATTCGCGGGAGAGATCCTACAATGAGCAGTTCTTC
J: TRBJ2-7; D: TRBD2; size: .; V: TRBV11-3; CDR3: CASSFSSGPTYEQYF; DNA: TGTGCCAGCAGCTTTTCTAGCGGGCCTACCTACGAGCAGTACTTC
J: TRBJ2-3; D: .; size: .; V: TRBV5-8; CDR3: CASSLAGDTQYF; DNA: TGTGCCAGCAGCTTGGCAGGAGATACGCAGTATTTT
J: TRBJ2-7; D: .; size: .; V: TRBV28; CDR3: CASSPRNTYEQYF; DNA: TGTGCCAGCAGTCCCCGGAATACCTACGAGCAGTACTTC
J: TRBJ1-2; D: .; size: .; V: TRBV7-2; CDR3: CASSLVRHPLDGYTF; DNA: TGTGCCAGCAGCTTAGTGAGACATCCACTCGATGGCTACACCTTC
J: TRBJ2-3; D: .; size: .; V: TRBV5-1; CDR3: CASSLDGEAYTQYF; DNA: TGCGCCAGCAGCTTGGATGGGGAGGCATATACGCAGTATTTT
J: TRBJ1-2; D: .; size: .; V: TRBV7-9; CDR3: CASSFLQRAGHLTNYGYTF; DNA: TGTGCCAGCAGCTTCCTTCAAAGAGCGGGACACCTGACTAACTATGGCTACACCTTC
J: TRBJ1-1; D: .; size: .; V: TRBV19; CDR3: CASSTGVRTEAFF; DNA: TGTGCCAGTAGTACAGGGGTGCGGACTGAAGCTTTCTTT
J: TRBJ2-7; D: .; size: .; V: TRBV15; CDR3: CATSRVSGYEQYF; DNA: TGTGCCACCAGCAGAGTGAGCGGCTACGAGCAGTACTTC
J: TRBJ2-6; D: .; size: .; V: TRBV14; CDR3: CASSQDVGSAGANVLTF; DNA: TGTGCCAGCAGCCAAGATGTCGGGTCTGCTGGGGCCAACGTCCTGACTTTC
J: TRBJ2-1; D: .; size: .; V: TRBV7-2; CDR3: CASSLADSTRFF; DNA: TGTGCCAGCAGCTTAGCGGACAGTACTCGGTTCTTC
J: TRBJ2-7; D: .; size: .; V: TRBV5-1; CDR3: CASSAGGQPRGEQYF; DNA: TGCGCCAGCAGCGCTGGAGGTCAGCCGCGGGGCGAGCAGTACTTC
J: TRBJ2-1; D: TRBD1; size: .; V: TRBV5-4; CDR3: CASSLGGTGREEQFF; DNA: TGTGCCAGCAGCTTGGGAGGGACAGGGAGGGAAGAGCAGTTCTTC
J: TRBJ2-7; D: .; size: .; V: TRBV6-1; CDR3: CATHRGVYEQYF; DNA: TGTGCCACCCATAGAGGAGTCTACGAGCAGTACTTC
J: TRBJ1-5; D: .; size: .; V: TRBV28; CDR3: CASTSMGQPQHF; DNA: TGTGCCAGCACGAGCATGGGACAGCCCCAGCATTTT
J: TRBJ2-7; D: .; size: .; V: TRBV27; CDR3: CASSLLMTPTYEQYF; DNA: TGTGCCAGCAGCCTGTTGATGACACCAACCTACGAGCAGTACTTC
J: TRBJ2-3; D: .; size: .; V: TRBV9; CDR3: CASSVDGFRTDTQYF; DNA: TGTGCCAGCAGCGTAGACGGGTTCCGCACAGATACGCAGTATTTT
J: TRBJ1-1; D: .; size: once; V: TRBV6-4; CDR3: CASRQGPRTEAFF; DNA: TGTGCCAGCAGACAGGGTCCTCGCACTGAAGCTTTCTTT
J: TRBJ2-2; D: .; size: .; V: TRBV29-1; CDR3: CSVGGGRLNTGELFF; DNA: TGCAGCGTTGGAGGGGGGCGCCTAAACACCGGGGAGCTGTTTTTT
J: TRBJ2-3; D: TRBD2; size: .; V: TRBV7-2; CDR3: CASSLASGVTDTQYF; DNA: TGTGCCAGCAGCTTAGCCAGCGGGGTCACAGATACGCAGTATTTT
J: TRBJ2-5; D: .; size: .; V: TRBV7-2; CDR3: CASSQIVTGLETQYF; DNA: TGTGCCAGCAGCCAAATAGTTACAGGGCTGGAGACCCAGTACTTC
J: TRBJ2-4; D: TRBD1; size: .; V: TRBV7-3; CDR3: CASSLAGDRIQYF; DNA: TGTGCCAGCAGCTTAGCCGGGGACAGAATTCAGTACTTC
J: TRBJ1-1; D: .; size: .; V: TRBV18; CDR3: CASSPIIGDTEAFF; DNA: TGTGCCAGCTCACCAATTATAGGTGACACTGAAGCTTTCTTT
J: TRBJ2-5; D: .; size: .; V: TRBV11-3; CDR3: CASSLGPRQETQYF; DNA: TGTGCCAGCAGCTTGGGGCCGAGACAAGAGACCCAGTACTTC
J: TRBJ1-2; D: .; size: .; V: TRBV19; CDR3: CASSMTPYGYTF; DNA: TGTGCCAGTAGTATGACTCCATATGGCTACACCTTC
J: TRBJ1-5; D: .; size: .; V: TRBV5-5; CDR3: CASSFPGNDQPQHF; DNA: TGTGCCAGCAGCTTCCCGGGGAATGATCAGCCCCAGCATTTT
J: TRBJ2-1; D: .; size: once; V: TRBV29-1; CDR3: CSVGKGTPGQFF; DNA: TGCAGCGTTGGTAAGGGCACCCCGGGGCAGTTCTTC
J: TRBJ2-2; D: .; size: .; V: TRBV27; CDR3: CASRRGADTGELFF; DNA: TGTGCCAGCAGACGGGGGGCCGACACCGGGGAGCTGTTTTTT
J: TRBJ2-5; D: TRBD2; size: .; V: TRBV5-1; CDR3: CASSLGAGDVETQYF; DNA: TGCGCCAGCAGCCTCGGGGCGGGAGATGTGGAGACCCAGTACTTC
J: TRBJ2-7; D: .; size: once; V: TRBV5-1; CDR3: CASSPLTGYEQYF; DNA: TGCGCCAGCAGCCCGTTGACAGGCTACGAGCAGTACTTC
J: TRBJ2-5; D: .; size: .; V: TRBV7-7; CDR3: CASSFGHLETQYF; DNA: TGTGCCAGCAGCTTTGGCCATCTCGAGACCCAGTACTTC
J: TRBJ2-2; D: .; size: .; V: TRBV18; CDR3: CASSPKGAGELFF; DNA: TGTGCCAGCTCACCCAAGGGGGCCGGGGAGCTGTTTTTT
J: TRBJ1-2; D: .; size: .; V: TRBV5-4; CDR3: CASSLEGTAYGYTF; DNA: TGTGCCAGCAGCTTGGAAGGGACGGCTTATGGCTACACCTTC
J: TRBJ1-4; D: .; size: .; V: TRBV7-8; CDR3: CASSLGQGEKLFF; DNA: TGTGCCAGCAGCTTAGGGCAGGGAGAAAAACTGTTTTTT
J: TRBJ2-5; D: TRBD1; size: .; V: TRBV18; CDR3: CASSPGRQGARETQYF; DNA: TGTGCCAGCTCACCAGGGAGACAGGGGGCCAGAGAGACCCAGTACTTC
J: TRBJ2-5; D: .; size: .; V: TRBV9; CDR3: CASSVLAMTGETQYF; DNA: TGTGCCAGCAGCGTACTAGCGATGACGGGAGAGACCCAGTACTTC
J: TRBJ2-1; D: TRBD2; size: .; V: TRBV18; CDR3: CASSPPSGLAGSYNEQFF; DNA: TGTGCCAGCTCACCACCGTCGGGACTAGCGGGCTCCTACAATGAGCAGTTCTTC
J: TRBJ2-1; D: TRBD2; size: .; V: TRBV10-3; CDR3: CATLGRLAGDNEQFF; DNA: TGTGCCACCCTGGGTCGGCTAGCGGGAGACAATGAGCAGTTCTTC
J: TRBJ2-5; D: .; size: .; V: TRBV9; CDR3: CASSVGTRLEEETQYF; DNA: TGTGCCAGCAGCGTAGGGACCCGACTAGAGGAAGAGACCCAGTACTTC
J: TRBJ2-7; D: .; size: .; V: TRBV27; CDR3: CASSFTGRYEQYF; DNA: TGTGCCAGCAGTTTCACAGGGCGCTACGAGCAGTACTTC
J: TRBJ2-5; D: TRBD2; size: .; V: TRBV4-1; CDR3: CASSQALAGGRGQETQYF; DNA: TGCGCCAGCAGCCAAGCACTAGCGGGAGGGCGGGGACAAGAGACCCAGTACTTC
J: TRBJ2-3; D: .; size: .; V: TRBV2; CDR3: CASRGSSDTQYF; DNA: TGTGCCAGCAGAGGGAGTTCAGATACGCAGTATTTT
J: TRBJ2-7; D: .; size: .; V: TRBV2; CDR3: CASSPRRGAYEQYF; DNA: TGTGCCAGCAGTCCTCGGAGGGGAGCCTACGAGCAGTACTTC
J: TRBJ2-4; D: TRBD1; size: .; V: TRBV19; CDR3: CASSTRTGGVNIQYF; DNA: TGTGCCAGTAGTACCCGGACAGGGGGGGTAAACATTCAGTACTTC
J: TRBJ2-1; D: .; size: .; V: TRBV18; CDR3: CASSASGDGYNEQFF; DNA: TGTGCCAGCTCAGCCTCTGGGGACGGATACAATGAGCAGTTCTTC
J: TRBJ1-2; D: TRBD1; size: .; V: TRBV29-1; CDR3: CSGRTGPSGYTF; DNA: TGCAGCGGTCGGACAGGCCCGAGCGGCTACACCTTC
J: TRBJ2-1; D: .; size: .; V: TRBV6-1; CDR3: CASSEVGNEQFF; DNA: TGTGCCAGCAGTGAAGTCGGGAATGAGCAGTTCTTC
J: TRBJ2-7; D: TRBD1; size: .; V: TRBV5-4; CDR3: CASSLERGLGEQYF; DNA: TGTGCCAGCAGCTTGGAGAGGGGGCTCGGAGAGCAGTACTTC
J: TRBJ2-1; D: .; size: .; V: TRBV21-1; CDR3: CASGRGEYNEQFF; DNA: TGTGCCAGCGGACGGGGGGAATACAATGAGCAGTTCTTC
J: TRBJ1-2; D: .; size: .; V: TRBV20-1; CDR3: CAAAGLVPYTF; DNA: TGCGCCGCAGCAGGGTTGGTACCCTACACCTTC
J: TRBJ1-4; D: .; size: .; V: TRBV30; CDR3: CAWTPGPGGREKLFF; DNA: TGTGCCTGGACCCCGGGGCCCGGGGGACGTGAAAAACTGTTTTTT
J: TRBJ2-1; D: TRBD2; size: once; V: TRBV11-2; CDR3: CASSFKREKQFF; DNA: TGTGCCAGCAGCTTTAAGCGGGAGAAGCAGTTCTTC
J: TRBJ2-2; D: TRBD1; size: .; V: TRBV28; CDR3: CASSLRQGAGELFF; DNA: TGTGCCAGCAGTTTAAGGCAGGGGGCCGGGGAGCTGTTTTTT
J: TRBJ2-7; D: .; size: .; V: TRBV11-3; CDR3: CASSLEGHSYEQYF; DNA: TGTGCCAGCAGCTTAGAGGGACACAGCTACGAGCAGTACTTC
J: TRBJ2-7; D: .; size: .; V: TRBV18; CDR3: CASSPLRGQAEQYF; DNA: TGTGCCAGCTCACCCCTTCGGGGGCAGGCCGAGCAGTACTTC
J: TRBJ2-1; D: TRBD1; size: .; V: TRBV12-5; CDR3: CASGTGTGGYNEQFF; DNA: TGTGCTAGTGGAACCGGGACAGGGGGTTACAATGAGCAGTTCTTC